These T cell receptor beta chains were read from a single sample in a study of Graves' ophthalmopathy and Graves' hyperthyroidism. TCRdb fed the multiplex PCR reads into MiXCR, producing one record per CDR3 protein. This repertoire shows a few hundred thousand distinct CDR3 sequences, roughly 16% found once; its top ten account for 10% to 15%. The sequenced sample consisted of peripheral blood. These receptors were taken from an adult man with Graves' ophthalmopathy. Each CDR3 is given with its conserved first and last residue. Fields, in order: J gene, V gene, CDR3 length, D gene, clone size, CDR3 DNA, CDR3 protein. A D gene is named only where the DNA matches it firmly. Size tells how often a clone was seen (once, few, many) or the class of an expanded clone, and some rows leave it out.

J: TRBJ2-2; V: TRBV6-2/TRBV6-3; length: 17; D: TRBD2; size: many; DNA: TGTGCCAGCAGTCGCGGACTAGCGGGGGGTTCCACCGGGGAGCTGTTTTTT; CDR3: CASSRGLAGGSTGELFF
J: TRBJ2-7; V: TRBV11-2; length: 16; D: TRBD2; size: few; DNA: TGTGCCAGCAGCTGGGCCGGCGGGGGGGCCGCCAACGAGCAGTACTTC; CDR3: CASSWAGGGAANEQYF
J: TRBJ1-5; V: TRBV12-3/TRBV12-4; length: 13; D: .; size: many; DNA: TGTGCCAGCAATCAGGGGCCAAATCAGCCCCAGCATTTT; CDR3: CASNQGPNQPQHF
J: TRBJ2-7; V: TRBV6-5; length: 16; D: .; size: many; DNA: TGTGCCAGCAGTTACTCATCAATTCTGGACAGCTACGAGCAGTACTTC; CDR3: CASSYSSILDSYEQYF
J: TRBJ1-6; V: TRBV9; length: 15; D: TRBD1; size: many; DNA: TGTGCCAGCAGCGTAACGGACAGGGGGGAATCACCCCTCCACTTT; CDR3: CASSVTDRGESPLHF
J: TRBJ1-5; V: TRBV30; length: 14; D: TRBD1; size: many; DNA: TGTGCCTGGGCCGGGACAGGGATTGATCAGCCCCAGCATTTT; CDR3: CAWAGTGIDQPQHF
J: TRBJ2-7; V: TRBV28; length: 15; D: TRBD2; size: .; DNA: TGTGCCAGCAGCCATTCCAGCGGGAGCTCCTACGAGCAGTACTTC; CDR3: CASSHSSGSSYEQYF
J: TRBJ2-2; V: TRBV7-3; length: 15; D: TRBD2; size: .; DNA: TGTGCCAGCAGCGGTCCGGGACTAAACACCGGGGAGCTGTTTTTT; CDR3: CASSGPGLNTGELFF
J: TRBJ2-7; V: TRBV20-1; length: 16; D: .; size: many; DNA: TGCAGTGCTAGGGGGGGCCCAAGTGGAGTAAACTACGAGCAGTACTTC; CDR3: CSARGGPSGVNYEQYF
J: TRBJ2-2; V: TRBV19; length: 16; D: .; size: many; DNA: TGTGCCAGTAGTATTAGTTTTGGGGATTGGACCGGGGAGCTGTTTTTT; CDR3: CASSISFGDWTGELFF
J: TRBJ2-7; V: TRBV12-3/TRBV12-4; length: 18; D: TRBD2; size: many; DNA: TGTGCCAGCAGTTTAAGGCTCGGACTAGCGGTAGTCTCCTACGAGCAGTACTTC; CDR3: CASSLRLGLAVVSYEQYF
J: TRBJ2-7; V: TRBV20-1; length: 14; D: TRBD1; size: many; DNA: TGCAGTGCTAGAGATGCCAGGGACAGCTACGAGCAGTACTTC; CDR3: CSARDARDSYEQYF
J: TRBJ2-5; V: TRBV12-3/TRBV12-4; length: 14; D: .; size: many; DNA: TGTGCCAGCAGTAAGACCAGCCCTCCAGAGACCCAGTACTTC; CDR3: CASSKTSPPETQYF
J: TRBJ2-2; V: TRBV29-1; length: 16; D: TRBD1; size: many; DNA: TGCAGCGTTGAAGATCCCAGGGGGCATCGCACCGGGGAGCTGTTTTTT; CDR3: CSVEDPRGHRTGELFF
J: TRBJ2-2; V: TRBV4-3; length: 17; D: TRBD1; size: few; DNA: TGCGCCAGCAGCCAATATGCGACAGGGGGCTTGACCGGGGAGCTGTTTTTT; CDR3: CASSQYATGGLTGELFF
J: TRBJ1-1; V: TRBV20-1; length: 17; D: TRBD1; size: .; DNA: TGCAGTGCTAGAGCGGGACAGGGGACCTTGGTCGGTACTGAAGCTTTCTTT; CDR3: CSARAGQGTLVGTEAFF
J: TRBJ2-5; V: TRBV29-1; length: 14; D: TRBD1; size: many; DNA: TGCAGCGTGGGTACAGGGGCCAATAAAGAGACCCAGTACTTC; CDR3: CSVGTGANKETQYF
J: TRBJ2-5; V: TRBV9; length: 17; D: TRBD2; size: few; DNA: TGTGCCAGCAGTTTCGCCTTAGCGGGGGGCCTTCAAGAGACCCAGTACTTC; CDR3: CASSFALAGGLQETQYF
J: TRBJ1-1; V: TRBV6-6; length: 19; D: .; size: many; DNA: TGTGCCAGCCGCCCGGGTTTCCCCCTCTTACAGGGCCTGAACACTGAAGCTTTCTTT; CDR3: CASRPGFPLLQGLNTEAFF
J: TRBJ1-2; V: TRBV3-1; length: 15; D: TRBD1; size: .; DNA: TGTGCCAGCAGGGACCCGGGACAGGGTGTCTATGGCTACACCTTC; CDR3: CASRDPGQGVYGYTF
J: TRBJ2-2; V: TRBV6-5; length: 15; D: .; size: many; DNA: TGTGCCAGCAACAGGGTACCCGCGAACACCGGGGAGCTGTTTTTT; CDR3: CASNRVPANTGELFF
J: TRBJ2-2; V: TRBV5-8; length: 14; D: .; size: .; DNA: TGTGCCAGCAGAGCCTTCGGTGGCACCGGGGAGCTGTTTTTT; CDR3: CASRAFGGTGELFF
J: TRBJ1-1; V: TRBV4-1; length: 16; D: TRBD1; size: many; DNA: TGCGCCAGCAGCCCGCAGCCGGGACAGGGTTTCGCTGAAGCTTTCTTT; CDR3: CASSPQPGQGFAEAFF
J: TRBJ1-1; V: TRBV27; length: 14; D: TRBD1; size: many; DNA: TGTGCCAGCAGTTTAATCAGGGGGGGCGCTGAAGCTTTCTTT; CDR3: CASSLIRGGAEAFF
J: TRBJ2-4; V: TRBV7-3; length: 11; D: .; size: many; DNA: TGTGCCAGCAGCTCAAAAAACATTCAGTACTTC; CDR3: CASSSKNIQYF
J: TRBJ1-1; V: TRBV29-1; length: 19; D: TRBD1; size: many; DNA: TGCAGCGTTGAAGATCCTTCCGGGACAGGGGGCAGAGTGAACACTGAAGCTTTCTTT; CDR3: CSVEDPSGTGGRVNTEAFF
J: TRBJ2-5; V: TRBV12-3/TRBV12-4; length: 15; D: TRBD2; size: .; DNA: TGTGCCAGCACCATTAGCGGGAGGATTCACGAGACCCAGTACTTC; CDR3: CASTISGRIHETQYF
J: TRBJ2-2; V: TRBV6-1; length: 13; D: .; size: many; DNA: TGTGCCAGCGGGGGGTCGGTCACCGGGGAGCTGTTTTTT; CDR3: CASGGSVTGELFF
J: TRBJ2-5; V: TRBV29-1; length: 12; D: .; size: few; DNA: TGCAGCGTTGTCTCTTATAGGGAGACCCAGTACTTC; CDR3: CSVVSYRETQYF
J: TRBJ2-7; V: TRBV12-3/TRBV12-4; length: 13; D: TRBD2; size: many; DNA: TGTGCCAGCAGTTTAACGGGAGGGGGCGAGCAGTACTTC; CDR3: CASSLTGGGEQYF
J: TRBJ2-7; V: TRBV20-1; length: 15; D: TRBD2; size: .; DNA: TGCAGTGTACTTAACCCCTTAGCGGGATATTACGAGCAGTACTTC; CDR3: CSVLNPLAGYYEQYF
J: TRBJ1-1; V: TRBV4-1; length: 13; D: .; size: few; DNA: TGCGCCAGCAGCTCGATTGACACCCCATGGGCTTTCTTT; CDR3: CASSSIDTPWAFF
J: TRBJ2-4; V: TRBV11-2; length: 16; D: .; size: many; DNA: TGTGCCAGCAGCTTAGAACTAGCAGTAGCCAAAAACATTCAGTACTTC; CDR3: CASSLELAVAKNIQYF
J: TRBJ1-2; V: TRBV20-1; length: 15; D: .; size: many; DNA: TGCAGTGCTAGGGGTGGGGGGGCAATCACCTATGGCTACACCTTC; CDR3: CSARGGGAITYGYTF
J: TRBJ2-5; V: TRBV6-5; length: 15; D: .; size: many; DNA: TGTGCCAGCAGGCAGGACCACGTCGAGGCCGAGACCCAGTACTTC; CDR3: CASRQDHVEAETQYF
J: TRBJ2-5; V: TRBV11-2; length: 17; D: TRBD2; size: many; DNA: TGTGCCAGCAGCTTTGGTTTATTAGCGGGGGGGCAAGAGACCCAGTACTTC; CDR3: CASSFGLLAGGQETQYF
J: TRBJ2-7; V: TRBV29-1; length: 13; D: .; size: .; DNA: TGCAGCGTTGAAGAAAGGCCGGGCAGCGAGCAGTACTTC; CDR3: CSVEERPGSEQYF
J: TRBJ2-7; V: TRBV9; length: 12; D: TRBD1; size: many; DNA: TGTGCCAGCAGCGCGGGACAGGGTGGGCAGTACTTC; CDR3: CASSAGQGGQYF
J: TRBJ1-2; V: TRBV5-1; length: 14; D: .; size: many; DNA: TGCGCCAGCAGCTACGAAGGACAGCCCTATGGCTACACCTTC; CDR3: CASSYEGQPYGYTF
J: TRBJ1-3; V: TRBV6-5; length: 16; D: .; size: many; DNA: TGTGCCAGCAGCCCGGACGGACCACACTCTGGAAACACCATATATTTT; CDR3: CASSPDGPHSGNTIYF
J: TRBJ2-7; V: TRBV7-2; length: 15; D: TRBD1; size: many; DNA: TGTGCCAGCAGCCGAGGGACAGGGGGAGCCTACGAGCAGTACTTC; CDR3: CASSRGTGGAYEQYF
J: TRBJ1-3; V: TRBV6-5; length: 13; D: .; size: many; DNA: TGTGCCAGCAGTTACAACTCTGGAAACACCATATATTTT; CDR3: CASSYNSGNTIYF
J: TRBJ2-5; V: TRBV5-1; length: 14; D: TRBD1; size: many; DNA: TGCGCCAGCAGCTTGTTACAGGGGGCAGAGACCCAGTACTTC; CDR3: CASSLLQGAETQYF
J: TRBJ1-2; V: TRBV20-1; length: 14; D: TRBD1; size: many; DNA: TGCAGTGCTAGAGATGGACAGGGAGCCCGAGGCTACACCTTC; CDR3: CSARDGQGARGYTF
J: TRBJ2-2; V: TRBV5-1; length: 16; D: TRBD1; size: many; DNA: TGCGCCAGCAGCTACCTTAGGGGACAGGGGCCCGGGGAGCTGTTTTTT; CDR3: CASSYLRGQGPGELFF
J: TRBJ1-1; V: TRBV7-9; length: 14; D: .; size: many; DNA: TGTGCCAGCAGCCCAGGACGGCAGAACACTGAAGCTTTCTTT; CDR3: CASSPGRQNTEAFF
J: TRBJ1-5; V: TRBV3-1; length: 14; D: .; size: many; DNA: TGTGCCAGCAGCCAGTCAAGGGGGAATCAGCCCCAGCATTTT; CDR3: CASSQSRGNQPQHF
J: TRBJ1-2; V: TRBV12-3/TRBV12-4; length: 14; D: .; size: few; DNA: TGTGCCAGCAGTTTAGGGCGTCTTACCTATGGCTACACCTTC; CDR3: CASSLGRLTYGYTF